These 29 T cell receptor beta chains were sequenced from one sample in a study of control samples from healthy donors and cancer patients (dated by TCRdb to 2018 to 2021). Library method: the immunoSEQ multiplex PCR assay. The immuneACCESS repertoire file appears here via TCRdb, limited to in-frame rearrangements. These files lack a portion of the clones; in checked studies, under half of the deficit traces to unresolved V genes, and the cause of the others is not known. This sample is represented by some 120,000 clones; 85% to 90% of them were singletons. The ten largest clones represent 1.1% of the sample. Material: PBMCs. Every receptor here comes from a woman aged 45-65 years with colorectal cancer.

The CDR3 reads CASSEPETQYF. The CDR3, as DNA: TGTGCCAGCAGTGAACCGGAGACCCAGTACTTC. This chain connects TRBV2 to TRBJ2-5; no clear D. This CDR3 comprises 11 residues. Trimming took off 2 bases at V and 5 bases at J, with 3 bases between the two ends. The germline V gene has CDR1 SNHLY and CDR2 FYNNEI.

This chain uses TRBV10-1 with TRBJ1-1, with D uncertain. V lost 2 bases to trimming and J lost 9 bases, with 13 bases between them. The CDR3 contains 13 residues. Germline CDR1 WNHNN, CDR2 SYGVQD (reference sequence). The DNA for the CDR3 is TGCGCCAGCAGTGAGAACCACATCTCTCAAGCTTTCTTT. This sequence encodes CASSENHISQAFF.

Here the CDR3 reads CASSRTARYTF. The CDR3, as DNA: TGTGCCAGTAGCCGGACAGCCCGCTACACCTTC. The genes are TRBV19 and TRBJ1-2, with D perhaps TRBD1 (6 bases). The CDR3 is 11 amino acids. The V end was cut by 6 bases, the J end by 9 bases, with 11 bases between. CDR1 LNHDA and CDR2 SQIVND come from the germline V gene (reference sequence).

This rearrangement joins TRBV2 to TRBJ2-7; D unclear. Germline V CDR1 and CDR2: SNHLY, FYNNEI. The CDR3 covers 11 residues. The V and J ends lost 0 bases and 3 bases respectively, with 0 bases between them. The CDR3 coding sequence is TGTGCCAGCAGTGAAGCCTACGAGCAGTACTTC. The encoded protein is CASSEAYEQYF.

This clone occurred a few times. The chain has TRBV15 and TRBJ2-5; 12 nucleotides agree with TRBD2. Germline V gene sequence: CDR1 LNHNV, CDR2 YYDKDF (reference sequence). J lost 5 bases, V lost 2 bases, and 6 bases had no gene match. This CDR3 is built from 16 residues. The CDR3 reads CATSRQTSGGSETQYF. CDR3 nucleotides: TGTGCCACCAGCAGACAGACTAGCGGGGGCAGTGAGACCCAGTACTTC.

The chain couples TRBV5-6 to TRBJ2-3; TRBD2 matches 12 bases. The CDR3 is 19 amino acids. Germline V gives CDR1 SGHDT, CDR2 YYEEEE. The J segment lost 3 bases and the V segment lost 0 bases, leaving 11 bases of the junction unmatched. The CDR3 DNA reads as TGTGCCAGCAGCTTGGGGTTGACTAGCGGGAGAGACGGTACAGATACGCAGTATTTT. This gives the protein CASSLGLTSGRDGTDTQYF.

The rearrangement links TRBV27 to TRBJ2-7, with D possibly being TRBD1 (6 bases). V dropped 5 bases and J dropped 7 bases, with 18 bases sitting between them. Germline lookup yields CDR1 MNHEY and CDR2 SMNVEV (reference sequence). This CDR3 comprises 14 residues. The CDR3 region is CASSEQGPTGEQYF. In DNA, the CDR3 is TGTGCCAGCAGTGAACAGGGACCCACGGGGGAGCAGTACTTC.

The chain links TRBV5-1 to TRBJ2-3; no definite D call. The CDR3 sequence is 13 residues long. With 4 bases removed from V and 2 bases from J, the gap between germline ends came to 8 bases. Germline V gives CDR1 SGHRS, CDR2 YFSETQ. The CDR3 DNA reads TGCGCCAGCAGCGCTAGGATCACAGATACGCAGTATTTT. Residues: CASSARITDTQYF.

The CDR3 loop is CASSEVREGTQYF. The CDR3 DNA sequence: TGTGCCAGCAGTGAAGTCAGGGAGGGGACCCAGTACTTC. The V and J genes are TRBV2 and TRBJ2-5, with 7 bases matching TRBD2. V shed 1 base and J 7 bases; nucleotides not matched to a gene: 3. The CDR3 length is 13 residues. Looked up from germline, CDR1 is SNHLY and CDR2 is FYNNEI.

The chain is built from TRBV27 and TRBJ2-3; 9 positions agree with TRBD1. Trimming removed 4 bases from V and 2 bases from J; junction bases left unmatched: 7. Germline CDR1 is MNHEY and CDR2 is SMNVEV (reference sequence). CDR3 length equals 16 residues. The CDR3 region is CASSSYGTGTTDTQYF. CDR3 sequence (DNA): TGTGCCAGCAGTTCCTACGGGACAGGGACCACAGATACGCAGTATTTT.

The chain has TRBV6-5 and TRBJ2-7; the match to TRBD1 covers 9 bases. This CDR3 has 16 amino acids. Germline lookup yields CDR1 MNHEY and CDR2 SVGAGI. The junction had 5 bases not matched to a gene; V was cut back by 0 bases and J by 2 bases. The CDR3 nucleotides are TGTGCCAGCAGTTACTCGACCCACAGGGGGCCCTACGAGCAGTACTTC. Amino acid sequence: CASSYSTHRGPYEQYF.

This clone was observed a few times. The V gene is TRBV19, the J gene TRBJ1-2, with D possibly TRBD1 on 5 matching bases. CDR1 and CDR2 (germline): LNHDA, SQIVND (reference sequence). Trimming pared 1 base from V and 11 bases from J, leaving 17 bases between. The CDR3 contains 14 residues. This CDR3 is CASSIAAGPSRYTF. CDR3 sequence (DNA): TGTGCCAGTAGTATAGCGGCGGGACCCTCCCGTTACACCTTC.

The chain employs TRBV6-6 and TRBJ1-1; 8 bases are shared with TRBD1. The CDR3 is made up of 20 amino acids. Germline V gene data show CDR1 as MNHNY and CDR2 as SVGAGI (reference sequence). The junction had 23 bases not matched to a gene; V was cut back by 5 bases and J by 3 bases. The CDR3 sequence: CASSPWVWAGEEQGDTEAFF. The CDR3 nucleotides are TGTGCCAGCAGTCCTTGGGTTTGGGCAGGAGAGGAACAGGGGGACACTGAAGCTTTCTTT.

This clone was counted once. The chain employs TRBV2 and TRBJ1-2, with D perhaps TRBD1 (5 bases). The CDR3 consists of 11 residues. In germline, CDR1 is SNHLY, CDR2 FYNNEI. The ends were cut back, 4 bases at V and 8 bases at J, with 8 bases in the middle. The DNA for the CDR3 is TGTGCCAGCAGTGGGGGACGGGGCTACACCTTC. It encodes CASSGGRGYTF.

The chain links TRBV6-1 to TRBJ1-4, with D hard to call. The CDR3 has 15 residues. Germline values: CDR1 MNHNS, CDR2 SASEGT. Trimming cost V 0 bases and J 7 bases, with 12 bases left between them. CDR3 region: CASSEAPGLVEKLFF. The CDR3 bases are TGTGCCAGCAGTGAAGCACCCGGACTGGTTGAAAAACTGTTTTTT.

This chain connects TRBV6-2 or TRBV6-3 to TRBJ1-3, with D maybe TRBD1 (5 bases). CDR1 is MNHEY and CDR2 is SVGEGT in the germline V gene. This CDR3 comprises 17 residues. V was shortened by 2 bases and J by 0 bases, with 14 bases between the two germline ends. CDR3 amino acids: CASSYPLQESSGNTIYF. CDR3 DNA sequence: TGTGCCAGCAGTTACCCATTACAGGAGAGCTCTGGAAACACCATATATTTT.

This chain connects TRBV28 to TRBJ1-1; perhaps TRBD1 as D (5 bases). Between the trimmed V and J ends, which lost 6 bases and 0 bases, there was a span of 8 bases. Looked up from germline, CDR1 is MDHEN and CDR2 is SYDVKM. The CDR3 is made up of 13 amino acids. Here the CDR3 DNA reads TGTGCCAGCAGGGGAGGGGTGAACACTGAAGCTTTCTTT. Translated, it gives CASRGGVNTEAFF. The full variable domain, completed using reference TRBV28 and TRBJ1-1, is DVKVTQSSRYLVKRTGEKVFLECVQDMDHENMFWYRQDPGLGLRLIYFSYDVKMKEKGDIPEGYSVSREKKERFSLILESASTNQTSMYLCASRGGVNTEAFFGQGTRLTVV.

The V gene is TRBV14, the J gene TRBJ2-6; a possible D gene is TRBD2 (5 bases). The CDR3 consists of 19 residues. Germline V gene sequence: CDR1 SGHDN, CDR2 FVKESK. With 1 base removed from V and 1 base from J, the gap between germline ends came to 17 bases. The CDR3 here is CASSQGGWLSGSGANVLTF. DNA of the CDR3: TGTGCCAGCAGCCAAGGAGGGTGGCTCTCGGGGTCTGGGGCCAACGTCCTGACTTTC.

V and J are TRBV9 and TRBJ1-1, with TRBD1 as a possible D gene (6 bases). The CDR3 length is 16 residues. Between the trimmed V and J ends, which lost 0 bases and 0 bases, there was a span of 12 bases. Germline V gene lookup returns CDR1 SGDLS and CDR2 YYNGEE. The CDR3 region is CASSVGGGGLNTEAFF. As DNA, the CDR3 is TGTGCCAGCAGCGTAGGGGGCGGGGGCTTGAACACTGAAGCTTTCTTT.

This clone counts as medium-sized. Other nucleotide sequences in the sample specify the same CDR3. The J gene is TRBJ1-3, the V gene TRBV28, with 7 bases aligning to TRBD1. V trimming: 4 bases; J trimming: 2 bases; junction bases outside the gene matches: 5. The CDR3 runs 15 residues. Germline-derived CDR1 and CDR2 are MDHEN and SYDVKM. The CDR3 DNA reads as TGTGCCAGCAGTTCTGACAGGGTCCCTGGAAACACCATATATTTT. This gives the protein CASSSDRVPGNTIYF.

This chain joins TRBV3-1 (or the pseudogene TRBV3-2) and TRBJ1-2; D gene unclear. The germline gives CDR1 LGHDT, CDR2 YNNKEL (reference sequence). This CDR3 comprises 14 residues. Trimming left V 0 bases short and J 6 bases short, with 11 bases between. Here the CDR3 DNA reads TGTGCCAGCAGCCAAGATCGGCAGGTTCATGGCTACACCTTC. Amino acid sequence: CASSQDRQVHGYTF.

This chain uses TRBV7-2 with TRBJ1-1; D may be TRBD1 (6 bases). Trimming left V 1 base short and J 6 bases short, with 15 bases between. From germline, CDR1 is SGHTA and CDR2 FQGNSA. The CDR3 is made up of 15 amino acids. The CDR3 bases are TGTGCCAGCAGCTTAGTTCAGGGGAGTTTTTCTGAAGCTTTCTTT. Translation: CASSLVQGSFSEAFF.

The rearrangement uses TRBV19 and TRBJ2-5, with 8 bases aligning to TRBD2. CDR3 length equals 14 residues. CDR1 LNHDA and CDR2 SQIVND come from the germline V gene (reference sequence). V lost 5 bases and J lost 5; bases outside the gene matches: 7. As DNA, the CDR3 is TGTGCCAGTAGTGATGGGCTAGCGGGCGAGACCCAGTACTTC. This encodes CASSDGLAGETQYF.

The chain uses TRBV5-6 and TRBJ1-2; D is ambiguous. With 0 bases removed from V and 5 bases from J, the gap between germline ends came to 2 bases. The CDR3 is made up of 11 amino acids. Per the germline V gene, CDR1 is SGHDT and CDR2 is YYEEEE. CDR3 coding DNA: TGTGCCAGCAGCTTGGGGTATGGCTACACCTTC. Protein product: CASSLGYGYTF.

This chain joins TRBV5-1 and TRBJ2-7; perhaps D is TRBD1 or TRBD2 (5 bases each). The germline gives CDR1 SGHRS, CDR2 YFSETQ. Trimming took 5 bases from V and 0 from J, leaving 12 bases between them. The CDR3 has 14 amino acids. The CDR3 bases are TGCGCCAGCAGTCCCGGGACCAACTCCTACGAGCAGTACTTC. It codes for CASSPGTNSYEQYF.

This clone was picked up one time. The chain joins TRBV5-4 to TRBJ2-3, with 7 bases aligning to TRBD2. V lost 3 bases to trimming and J lost 2 bases; unmatched junction nucleotides: 9. The V gene's germline CDR1 is SGHNT and CDR2 YYREEE (reference sequence). CDR3 length equals 16 residues. CDR3 DNA sequence: TGTGCCAGCAGCTCAAAGCAAGCGGGAACCACAGATACGCAGTATTTT. Translation: CASSSKQAGTTDTQYF.

The CDR3 DNA is TGTGCCAGCAGTTTACTAGCAGGGAAAAACACCGGGGAGCTGTTTTTT. Translating gives CASSLLAGKNTGELFF. J is TRBJ2-2 and V is TRBV6-5, with D perhaps TRBD2 (6 bases). Trimming stripped 4 bases from V and 2 bases from J, with 14 bases between. Germline loops: CDR1 MNHEY, CDR2 SVGAGI. The CDR3 runs 16 residues.

As regards this clone: Other DNA variants within this sample encode the same CDR3. This chain joins TRBV2 and TRBJ1-6; D is possibly TRBD1 (5 bases). CDR3 length: 13 amino acids. The germline CDR1 and CDR2 sequences are SNHLY and FYNNEI. The V gene lost 2 bases and the J gene lost 9 bases, with 8 bases spanning the gap. The CDR3 is CASSEQGGSPLHF. CDR3 coding DNA: TGTGCCAGCAGTGAACAGGGTGGTTCACCCCTCCACTTT.

The V gene is TRBV7-3, the J gene TRBJ1-1; 7 bases fit TRBD1. Germline lookup yields CDR1 SGHTA and CDR2 FQGTGA. CDR3 size: 15 residues. After removal of 4 bases from V and 3 bases from J, the junction contained 8 bases not matched to a gene. The DNA of the CDR3 is TGTGCCAGCAGCTCTTCCACAGGGGAGGACACTGAAGCTTTCTTT. Residues: CASSSSTGEDTEAFF. The variable domain in full, completed from reference TRBV7-3 and TRBJ1-1, reads GAGVSQTPSNKVTEKGKYVELRCDPISGHTALYWYRQSLGQGPEFLIYFQGTGAADDSGLPNDRFFAVRPEGSVSTLKIQRTERGDSAVYLCASSSSTGEDTEAFFGQGTRLTVV.